Below, 25 T cell receptor beta chains from the same sample are listed, as sequenced in a study of T cell responses to AZD1222 COVID-19 vaccine. The data were produced by immunoSEQ multiplex PCR, yet TCRdb's version contains in-frame clones alone and is incomplete. The sample shows about 150,000 clones, approximately 80% of them seen only once. The specimen was peripheral blood, collected on day 0 of AZD1222 vaccination. These receptors all stem from an adult in good health.

The J gene is TRBJ1-5, the V gene TRBV18, with TRBD1 matching 9 bases. The germline gives CDR1 KGHSH, CDR2 LQKENI. The CDR3 runs 17 residues. Trimming took 3 bases from V and 4 from J; bases not matched to a gene: 10. The CDR3 nucleotides are TGTGCCAGCTCACCTCGACGGACAGGGGATGGAAATCAGCCCCAGCATTTT. Translated: CASSPRRTGDGNQPQHF.

This chain connects TRBV24-1 to TRBJ2-1; possible D gene TRBD2, 5 bases. The CDR3 has 17 residues. CDR1 KGHDR and CDR2 SFDVKD come from the germline V gene. Trimming stripped 4 bases from V and 8 bases from J, with 23 bases between. CDR3 region: CATSDSGHGGFNDEQFF. The DNA of the CDR3 is TGTGCCACCAGTGACTCCGGGCATGGCGGGTTTAATGATGAGCAGTTCTTC.

The V and J genes are TRBV14 and TRBJ1-3; D is possibly TRBD1 (5 bases). V was trimmed by 2 bases and J by 4 bases, leaving 12 bases between them. CDR1 and CDR2 (germline): SGHDN, FVKESK. This CDR3 contains 15 residues. The CDR3 DNA reads as TGTGCCAGCAGCCAACAATTTAGGGGAGGAAACACCATATATTTT. Translated: CASSQQFRGGNTIYF.

This chain links TRBV28 with TRBJ1-6, with D uncertain. CDR3 length equals 13 residues. Trimming took off 9 bases at V and 9 bases at J, with 15 bases between the two ends. CDR1 MDHEN and CDR2 SYDVKM come from the germline V gene. The CDR3 bases are TGTGCCAGTCTTCTCCAAGTGGGTTCACCCCTCCACTTT. Its protein product is CASLLQVGSPLHF.

The rearrangement joins TRBV19 to TRBJ1-1; 9 bases are shared with TRBD1. The germline V gene encodes CDR1 LNHDA and CDR2 SQIVND (reference sequence). With 5 bases clipped from V and 4 bases from J, the junction kept 11 bases outside the gene matches. The CDR3 loop spans 16 amino acids. CDR3 sequence: CASSVTGGALGTEAFF. As DNA, the CDR3 is TGTGCCAGTAGTGTAACAGGGGGCGCTTTGGGCACTGAAGCTTTCTTT.

CDR3 sequence reads: CASTLSWDIDNEQFF. The CDR3 bases are TGTGCCAGCACCCTAAGCTGGGACATAGACAATGAGCAGTTCTTC. The chain employs TRBV4-2 and TRBJ2-1; tentative D call: TRBD1 (6 bases). The germline V gene has CDR1 LGHNA and CDR2 YNFKEQ. V was trimmed by 7 bases and J by 5 bases, leaving 18 bases between them. This CDR3 is 15 amino acids long.

The chain employs TRBV5-4 and TRBJ1-2, with D unclear. V lost 1 base and J 6 bases, leaving 13 bases between the germline ends. Germline V CDR1 and CDR2: SGHNT, YYREEE (reference sequence). The CDR3 spans 14 residues. CDR3 sequence: CASSLISFENGYTF. The CDR3 region has the DNA TGTGCCAGCAGCTTGATCAGTTTTGAGAATGGCTACACCTTC.

The CDR3 DNA sequence: TGTGCCAGCAGTTTAGGGGGGACAGGGATCTCTCAGCCCCAGCATTTT. This gives the protein CASSLGGTGISQPQHF. The chain employs TRBV28 and TRBJ1-5, with TRBD1 matching 9 bases. Germline CDR1 reads MDHEN; CDR2 reads SYDVKM. The V and J ends lost 2 bases and 6 bases, in that order; junction bases with no gene match: 8. There are 16 residues in the CDR3.

This chain joins TRBV7-8 and TRBJ1-5, with 7 bases fitting TRBD1. Germline values: CDR1 SGHVS, CDR2 FQNEAQ. The CDR3 totals 16 residues. V gave up 1 base and J gave up 0 bases; unmatched junction bases: 3. The CDR3 coding sequence is TGTGCCAGCAGCTTAGAGGGACAGAGTAGCAATCAGCCCCAGCATTTT. As protein: CASSLEGQSSNQPQHF.

This clone was seen repeatedly, ten times or more. The J gene is TRBJ1-1, the V gene TRBV3-1 (or the pseudogene TRBV3-2), with TRBD1 as a possible D gene (5 bases). Germline assignment: CDR1 LGHDT and CDR2 YNNKEL (reference sequence). Between the trimmed V and J ends, which lost 4 bases and 11 bases, there was a span of 17 bases. The CDR3 contains 13 residues. The CDR3 region has the DNA TGTGCCAGCAGCCCCCTCGAGGGGCGGCGGGCTTTCTTT. As protein: CASSPLEGRRAFF.

The chain couples TRBV18 to TRBJ2-1; TRBD2 matches at 11 bases. Germline CDR1 reads KGHSH; CDR2 reads LQKENI. V dropped 9 bases and J dropped 0; count of bases not matched to a gene: 13. The CDR3 is 18 residues long. DNA of the CDR3: TGTGCCAGTCGTAGCTTGCCTAGCGGGGGGATCTCCTACAATGAGCAGTTCTTC. Its translation is CASRSLPSGGISYNEQFF.

CDR3 sequence (DNA): TGTGCCAGTAGTATAATCGGGGCTGGGGCCAACGTCCTGACTTTC. This codes for CASSIIGAGANVLTF. The chain has TRBV19 and TRBJ2-6; tentative D call: TRBD2 (5 bases). V was cut by 2 bases and J by 2 bases, with 7 bases left in between. The CDR3 loop spans 15 amino acids. In germline, CDR1 is LNHDA, CDR2 SQIVND (reference sequence).

V is TRBV27 and J is TRBJ2-7, with TRBD2 identical over 7 bases. V was pared by 6 bases and J by 6 bases, with 8 bases of the junction left unmatched. This CDR3 comprises 13 residues. Germline V gene sequence: CDR1 MNHEY, CDR2 SMNVEV (reference sequence). CDR3 nucleotides: TGTGCCAGCAGCCTCCGACTAGCTGGCGAGCAGTACTTC. As protein: CASSLRLAGEQYF.

About this clone itself: The junction departs from germline at one end; a sequencing error may be responsible. V gene TRBV5-4 combines with J gene TRBJ2-3, with a possible D match to TRBD2 (5 bases). Germline CDR1 reads SGHNT; CDR2 reads YYREEE (reference sequence). CDR3 length: 15 amino acids. The CDR3 reads CASTLDGGDTDTQYF. The CDR3 nucleotides read TGTGCCAGCACCTTGGACGGAGGAGACACAGATACGCAGTATTTT.

The chain employs TRBV5-6 and TRBJ2-1; the D is unclear. V dropped 0 bases and J dropped 5 bases, with 9 bases sitting between them. The CDR3 spans 14 residues. Germline loops: CDR1 SGHDT, CDR2 YYEEEE. The CDR3 reads CASSLAGPHNEQFF. CDR3 coding DNA: TGTGCCAGCAGCTTGGCAGGTCCCCACAATGAGCAGTTCTTC.

The chain joins TRBV25-1 to TRBJ1-4; D uncertain. The CDR3 is 12 amino acids. The germline V gene encodes CDR1 MGHDK and CDR2 SYGVNS. Trimming took off 2 bases at V and 8 bases at J, with 6 bases between the two ends. The CDR3 spells CASSEGKEKLFF. The DNA for the CDR3 is TGTGCCAGCAGTGAAGGGAAGGAAAAACTGTTTTTT.

The gene calls are TRBV5-4 and TRBJ2-1; 9 bases map to TRBD1. The trim removed 4 bases at V and 4 bases at J, leaving 9 bases unmatched. The CDR3 totals 16 residues. In germline, CDR1 is SGHNT, CDR2 YYREEE (reference sequence). DNA of the CDR3: TGTGCCAGCAGCCCACGGGGACAGGGTTTTTACAATGAGCAGTTCTTC. Amino acid sequence: CASSPRGQGFYNEQFF.

CDR3 protein: CASSRQTENTGELFF. In DNA form, the CDR3 reads TGTGCCAGCAGCCGGCAGACGGAGAACACCGGGGAGCTGTTTTTT. The chain carries TRBV7-9 and TRBJ2-2; D not resolved. The CDR3 is made up of 15 amino acids. Trimming took off 5 bases at V and 1 base at J, with 11 bases between the two ends. Germline CDR1 is SEHNR and CDR2 is FQNEAQ (reference sequence).

This clone has more than one count but fewer than ten. The chain is built from TRBV7-8 and TRBJ1-5, with D possibly matching TRBD1 (6 bases). Deletions cut 3 bases from V and 1 base from J, with 19 bases between. Germline V gives CDR1 SGHVS, CDR2 FQNEAQ. The CDR3 loop spans 18 amino acids. The CDR3 loop reads CASSFDLPGAVSNQPQHF. The DNA for the CDR3 is TGTGCCAGCAGCTTCGACCTTCCGGGGGCGGTAAGCAATCAGCCCCAGCATTTT.

V and J are TRBV27 and TRBJ1-5, with 9 bases fitting TRBD1. Germline loops: CDR1 MNHEY, CDR2 SMNVEV (reference sequence). J gave up 2 bases and V 0 bases, and 11 bases lay outside the gene matches. The CDR3 runs to 19 residues. As DNA, the CDR3 is TGTGCCAGCAGTTTATCGATAGGGACAGGGAAGTTAGGCAATCAGCCCCAGCATTTT. It translates to CASSLSIGTGKLGNQPQHF.

This chain's CDR3 is CASSSPGAGGLIDTQYF. The CDR3 coding sequence is TGTGCCAGCAGCTCCCCTGGAGCGGGGGGGCTGATAGATACGCAGTATTTT. The V gene is TRBV7-9, the J gene TRBJ2-3; 10 nucleotides agree with TRBD2. This CDR3 region has 17 residues. V gave up 4 bases and J gave up 5 bases; unmatched junction bases: 12. Germline V gives CDR1 SEHNR, CDR2 FQNEAQ (reference sequence).

The V gene is TRBV5-8, the J gene TRBJ1-5, with D perhaps matching TRBD1 (6 bases). Deletions cut 5 bases from V and 4 bases from J, with 10 bases between. This CDR3 is built from 13 residues. Germline-derived CDR1 and CDR2 are SGHTS and YDEGEE. CDR3 DNA: TGTGCCAGCAGTCCGGACAGTAATCAGCCCCAGCATTTT. Translating gives CASSPDSNQPQHF. Looking up the rest from reference TRBV5-8 and TRBJ1-5 gives the full variable domain: EAGVTQSPTHLIKTRGQQATLRCSPISGHTSVYWYQQALGLGLQFLLWYDEGEERNRGNFPPRFSGRQFPNYSSELNVNALELEDSALYLCASSPDSNQPQHFGDGTRLSIL.

This rearrangement joins TRBV5-4 to TRBJ2-2, with TRBD2 matching over 7 bases. The CDR3 has 14 amino acids. Looked up from germline, CDR1 is SGHNT and CDR2 is YYREEE (reference sequence). V gave up 1 base and J gave up 5 bases; unmatched junction bases: 2. The CDR3 DNA follows: TGTGCCAGCAGCTTGATGGGGGGGACCGGGGAGCTGTTTTTT. Translation: CASSLMGGTGELFF.

The chain combines TRBV12-3 or TRBV12-4 with TRBJ2-3; D perhaps matches TRBD2 (6 bases). This CDR3 region has 13 residues. The germline V and J ends were trimmed by 8 bases and 0 bases, with 9 bases remaining between them. CDR3 protein: CASAGSSTDTQYF. The DNA for the CDR3 is TGTGCCAGCGCGGGATCTAGCACAGATACGCAGTATTTT.

The chain has TRBV5-6 and TRBJ1-2; a weak D match, TRBD1 (6 bases). Deletions cut 1 base from V and 3 bases from J, with 7 bases between. The CDR3 contains 13 residues. Germline V gene lookup returns CDR1 SGHDT and CDR2 YYEEEE. CDR3 nucleotides: TGTGCCAGCAGCTTGTCAGGGGACTATGGCTACACCTTC. Protein product: CASSLSGDYGYTF.